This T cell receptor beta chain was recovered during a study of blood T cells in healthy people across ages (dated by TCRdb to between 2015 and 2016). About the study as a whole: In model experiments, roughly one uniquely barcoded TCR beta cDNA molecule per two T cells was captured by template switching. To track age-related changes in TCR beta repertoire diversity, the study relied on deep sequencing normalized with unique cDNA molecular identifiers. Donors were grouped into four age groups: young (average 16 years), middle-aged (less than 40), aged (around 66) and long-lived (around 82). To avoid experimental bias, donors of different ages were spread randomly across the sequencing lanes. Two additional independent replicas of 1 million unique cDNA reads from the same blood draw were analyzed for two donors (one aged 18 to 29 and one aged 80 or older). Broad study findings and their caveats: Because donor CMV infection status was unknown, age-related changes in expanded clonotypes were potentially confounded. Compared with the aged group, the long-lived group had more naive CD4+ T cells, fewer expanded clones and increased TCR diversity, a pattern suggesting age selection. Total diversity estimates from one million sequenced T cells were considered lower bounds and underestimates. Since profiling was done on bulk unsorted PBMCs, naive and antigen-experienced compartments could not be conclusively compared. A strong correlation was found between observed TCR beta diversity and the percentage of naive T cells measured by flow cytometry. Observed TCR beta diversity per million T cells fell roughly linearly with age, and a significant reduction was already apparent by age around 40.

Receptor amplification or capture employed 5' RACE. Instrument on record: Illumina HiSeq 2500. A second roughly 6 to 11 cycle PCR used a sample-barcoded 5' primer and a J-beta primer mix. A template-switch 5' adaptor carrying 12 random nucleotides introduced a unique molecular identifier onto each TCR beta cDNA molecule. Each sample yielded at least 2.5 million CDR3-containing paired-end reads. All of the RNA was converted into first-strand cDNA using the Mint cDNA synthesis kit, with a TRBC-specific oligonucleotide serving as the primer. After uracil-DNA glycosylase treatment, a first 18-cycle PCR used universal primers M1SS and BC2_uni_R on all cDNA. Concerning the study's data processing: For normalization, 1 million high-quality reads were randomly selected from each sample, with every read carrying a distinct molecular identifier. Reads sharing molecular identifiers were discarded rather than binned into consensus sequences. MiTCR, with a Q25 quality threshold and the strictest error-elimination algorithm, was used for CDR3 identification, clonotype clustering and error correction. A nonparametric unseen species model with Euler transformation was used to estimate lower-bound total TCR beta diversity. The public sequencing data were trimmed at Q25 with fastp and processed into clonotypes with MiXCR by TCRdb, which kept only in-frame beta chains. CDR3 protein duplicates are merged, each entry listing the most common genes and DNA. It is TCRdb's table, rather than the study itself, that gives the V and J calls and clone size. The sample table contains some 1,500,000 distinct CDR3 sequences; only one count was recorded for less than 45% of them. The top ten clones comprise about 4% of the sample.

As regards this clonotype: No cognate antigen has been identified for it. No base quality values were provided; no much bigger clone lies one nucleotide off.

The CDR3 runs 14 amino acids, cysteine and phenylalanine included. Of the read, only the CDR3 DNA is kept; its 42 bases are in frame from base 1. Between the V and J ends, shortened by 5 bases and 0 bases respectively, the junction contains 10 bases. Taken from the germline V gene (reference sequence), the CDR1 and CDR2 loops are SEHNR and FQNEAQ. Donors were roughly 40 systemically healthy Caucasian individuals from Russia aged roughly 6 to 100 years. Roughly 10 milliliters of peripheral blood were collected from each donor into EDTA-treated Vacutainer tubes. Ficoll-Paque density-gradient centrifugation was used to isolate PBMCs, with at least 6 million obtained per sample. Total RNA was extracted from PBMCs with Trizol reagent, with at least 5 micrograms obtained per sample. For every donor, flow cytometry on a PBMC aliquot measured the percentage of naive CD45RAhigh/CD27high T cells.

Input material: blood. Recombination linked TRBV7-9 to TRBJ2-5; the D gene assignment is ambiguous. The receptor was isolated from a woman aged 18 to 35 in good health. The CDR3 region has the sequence CASSIRTYQETQYF. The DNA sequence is TGTGCCAGCAGCATCAGAACGTACCAAGAGACCCAGTACTTC.